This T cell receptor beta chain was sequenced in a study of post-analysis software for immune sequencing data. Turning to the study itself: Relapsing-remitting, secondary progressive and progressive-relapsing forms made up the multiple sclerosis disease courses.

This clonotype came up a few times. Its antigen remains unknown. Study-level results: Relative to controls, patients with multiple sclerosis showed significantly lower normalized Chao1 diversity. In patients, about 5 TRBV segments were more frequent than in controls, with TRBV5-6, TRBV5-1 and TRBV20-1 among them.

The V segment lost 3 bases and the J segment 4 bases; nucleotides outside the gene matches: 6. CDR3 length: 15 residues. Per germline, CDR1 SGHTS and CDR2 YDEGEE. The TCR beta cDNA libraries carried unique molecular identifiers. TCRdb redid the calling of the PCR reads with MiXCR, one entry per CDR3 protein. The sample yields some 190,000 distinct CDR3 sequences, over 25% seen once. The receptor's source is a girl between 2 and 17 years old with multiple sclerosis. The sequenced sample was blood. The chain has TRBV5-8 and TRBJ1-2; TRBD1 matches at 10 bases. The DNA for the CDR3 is TGTGCCAGCAGCTCTCCGGGACAGGGGACCTATGGCTACACCTTC. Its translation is CASSSPGQGTYGYTF.